This entry describes one T cell receptor (beta chain). Its antigen has not been determined. No much larger clone exists at a distance of one base, and base qualities are not known. The CDR1 and CDR2 encoded by the germline V gene (reference sequence) are SGHKS and YYEKEE. V loses 3 bases of germline sequence and J loses 4 bases, and the interval between the two ends is 6 bases. The CDR3 runs 12 residues from the cysteine to the phenylalanine. CDR3 DNA only is kept here, 36 bases in frame from base 1. This entry comes from a study of T cells after somatic rescue of genetic block (TCRdb year 2020). Regarding the research as a whole: What the study looked at was long-term robustness, specifically in a T-cell system that came about through somatic rescue of a genetic block in T-cell development.

The library was generated by the immunoSEQ multiplex PCR assay. Imported from immuneACCESS, the table was reduced by TCRdb to in-frame sequences with V and J called. These copies leave out some clones; in studies compared against another copy, an unresolved V gene accounts for under half, and the cause of the remainder is not known. This sample holds some 15,000 clones; around three quarters were observed only once. The top ten hold 13% to 15% of the sample. This sequence was found in a boy younger than 18. The sequence joins TRBV5-5 to TRBJ2-3, with the D gene too uncertain to name. The sample was peripheral blood mononuclear cells (PBMCs). Here the CDR3 is given as CASSSFSDTQYF. The bases are TGTGCCAGCAGCTCCTTCTCAGATACGCAGTATTTT.